This TCR beta chain was captured by sequencing in a study of blood T cell repertoires in COVID-19. At the level of the study: Sites in the United States, Italy and Spain provided acute and convalescent COVID-19 samples. T cells, B-cell-depleted T cells, or PBMCs supplied cDNA or gDNA.

Original processing methods: Counts of nucleated cells, estimated from reference gene primer amplification, were obtained. TCRdb's copy holds only in-frame clones and misses some; the assay was immunoSEQ multiplex PCR. The V and J calls and the clone size are those of that table, but D and trimming were determined from the DNA. Of about 120,000 clones listed, approximately 80% are singletons. CDR3 length equals 16 residues. CDR1 is LGHNA, CDR2 YSLEER, per germline. Trimming removed 0 bases at V and 3 bases at J, with 12 bases between. This TCR derives from a man between 65 and 85 years old with active or convalescent COVID-19. Sequencing was carried out using peripheral blood. The genes are TRBV4-3 and TRBJ1-5; TRBD1 is a possible D gene (5 bases). CDR3 amino acids: CASSQDAGLINQPQHF. The CDR3 DNA sequence: TGCGCCAGCAGCCAAGATGCGGGACTCATCAATCAGCCCCAGCATTTT.